This TCR beta chain stems from a study of cytomegalovirus exposure and HLA in healthy donors. Both 60 Vbeta primers and 13 Jbeta primers went into the PCR. Libraries were prepared by immunoSEQ multiplex PCR; TCRdb keeps only in-frame clonotypes and omits some of them. The sample lists roughly 120,000 clones; under 70% were seen once. Study observations and caveats: According to an earlier analysis, most TCR beta V segments yielded productive rearrangements about 87% or about 30% of the time. Serostatus for CMV was the only available immune exposure information. For TCR beta chains, V- and J-gene trimming was later linked to a missense DCLRE1C variant. In a later analysis, most CMV-associated TCR beta chains appeared HLA-restricted.

Remarks on this clone: What it binds is unknown.

This clonotype was sampled from a young man in good health and CMV-seropositive. Sequencing input: PBMCs.

CDR3 residues: CASSLSGGALDTQYF. CDR3 in DNA: TGTGCCAGCAGCTTATCCGGGGGGGCCTTAGATACGCAGTATTTT. The chain carries TRBV11-2 and TRBJ2-3, with 8 bases lining up with TRBD2. CDR3 size: 15 residues. Germline V gives CDR1 SGHAT, CDR2 FQNNGV. The trim removed 2 bases at V and 5 bases at J, leaving 6 bases unmatched.